The TCR beta chain described here comes from a study of early T cells in non-severe SARS-CoV-2 infection. Study in general: Sequenced material consisted of bulk RNA (from unsorted whole blood), and chains were unpaired.

This clonotype was observed many times. There are 13 residues in the CDR3. V gave up 4 bases and J gave up 9 bases, with 13 bases separating them. Per the germline V gene, CDR1 is LGHDT and CDR2 is YNNKEL (reference sequence). TCRdb re-analysed the 5' RACE reads in MiXCR, keeping a single row per CDR3 protein. The sample carries 25,000 to 30,000 distinct CDR3 sequences, 5% to 6.5% recorded once. The clonotype was recovered from an adult who was a healthcare worker with PCR-confirmed SARS-CoV-2 infection or an uninfected control (not recorded which). Sample: whole blood, taken at baseline. This rearrangement joins TRBV3-1 to TRBJ1-5; possibly TRBD1 for D (5 bases). This CDR3 is CASSPGTGRPQHF. DNA for the CDR3: TGTGCCAGCAGCCCCGGGACCGGGAGGCCCCAGCATTTT.